This T cell receptor (beta chain) was sequenced during a study of T cells in tuberculosis. Overall study context: PBMC were archived before or within 7 days of starting treatment.

The data were produced by immunoSEQ multiplex PCR, yet TCRdb's version contains in-frame clones alone and is incomplete. Here the sample spans some 40,000 clones, approximately 93% being singletons. Time point noted: new active TB diagnosis, blood taken before or within 7 days of starting treatment. Each donor contributed about 100,000 T cells on average, unsorted. In regard to this clone: Its antigen is undetermined.

General study findings and limits: Cases with active tuberculosis were adults, while controls were adolescents.

Trimming stripped 0 bases from V and 3 bases from J, with 9 bases between. The length of the CDR3 is 14 residues. Germline CDR1 SGHDT, CDR2 YYEEEE. The sample consisted of PBMCs, taken at tuberculosis diagnosis. This TCR came from an adult with tuberculosis. The chain has TRBV5-6 and TRBJ1-1; the D is unclear. The CDR3 coding sequence is TGTGCCAGCAGCTTGGTGTCAGGTCACACTGAAGCTTTCTTT. Translating it yields CASSLVSGHTEAFF.